These T cell receptor beta chains were read from a single sample in a study of T cell changes during pregnancy in multiple sclerosis. Here immunoSEQ multiplex PCR was the method, and the copy in TCRdb shows in-frame clones only, minus some. Of some 80,000 clones listed, about 94% are singletons. Here the sequenced sample was CD4+ T cells from peripheral blood mononuclear cells, taken after pregnancy. Every receptor here comes from a female donor with multiple sclerosis, enrolled in a pregnancy study. The CDR3 runs from the conserved cysteine through the conserved F or W. The D gene is left open where the match is weak. Clone size, where shown, is once, few, many, or a class for clones that have expanded.

length,J,size,D,V,CDR3,DNA
14,TRBJ1-1,-,-,TRBV6-5,CASSYTTGHTEAFF,TGTGCCAGCAGTTACACCACAGGTCACACTGAAGCTTTCTTT
10,TRBJ2-1,-,-,TRBV7-9,CASGLNEQFF,TGTGCCAGTGGCTTGAATGAGCAGTTCTTC
14,TRBJ2-1,-,TRBD1,TRBV4-3,CASSQVSGTGEQFF,TGCGCCAGCAGCCAAGTTTCCGGGACAGGGGAGCAGTTCTTC
16,TRBJ2-5,once,TRBD2,TRBV7-3,CASSLGPGLAEETQYF,TGTGCCAGCAGCTTGGGTCCGGGACTAGCGGAAGAGACCCAGTACTTC
14,TRBJ1-1,few,-,TRBV19,CASSILQATNEAFF,TGTGCCAGTAGTATATTACAGGCAACCAATGAAGCTTTCTTT
15,TRBJ2-7,-,-,TRBV7-2,CASSLRQNLPYEQYF,TGTGCCAGCAGCTTAAGACAGAACCTCCCCTACGAGCAGTACTTC
18,TRBJ1-5,-,TRBD1,TRBV30,CAWSGPGQGILGNQPQHF,TGTGCCTGGAGCGGACCGGGACAGGGGATCCTTGGCAATCAGCCCCAGCATTTT
17,TRBJ1-1,-,-,TRBV9,CASSVEADLLGAPEAFF,TGTGCCAGCAGCGTAGAGGCCGACTTATTAGGCGCCCCTGAAGCTTTCTTT
14,TRBJ2-7,-,-,TRBV28,CASSYLGGGYEQYF,TGTGCCAGCAGTTATCTAGGGGGGGGCTACGAGCAGTACTTC
17,TRBJ1-2,-,-,TRBV14,CASSQDAADALNYGYTF,TGTGCCAGCAGCCAAGACGCGGCAGACGCGTTGAACTATGGCTACACCTTC
14,TRBJ2-2,-,-,TRBV5-1,CASREAANTGELFF,TGCGCCAGCAGGGAGGCAGCGAACACCGGGGAGCTGTTTTTT
16,TRBJ1-5,-,-,TRBV28,CASSFQDRPSNQPQHF,TGTGCCAGCAGTTTCCAAGACAGGCCGAGCAATCAGCCCCAGCATTTT
13,TRBJ1-1,few,TRBD1,TRBV7-9,CASRVDRLAEAFF,TGTGCCAGCAGAGTGGACAGGCTAGCCGAAGCTTTCTTT
14,TRBJ2-1,-,TRBD2,TRBV29-1,CSVVGRLAGNEQFF,TGCAGCGTTGTGGGGAGACTAGCGGGAAATGAGCAGTTCTTC
13,TRBJ2-7,-,-,TRBV19,CASSISSSYEQYF,TGTGCCAGTAGTATTAGCAGTTCCTACGAGCAGTACTTC
14,TRBJ2-3,-,TRBD1,TRBV10-1,CANQGAPRGDTQYF,TGCGCCAACCAGGGGGCTCCCCGGGGAGATACGCAGTATTTT
13,TRBJ2-1,-,-,TRBV7-2,CASSLGLYNEQFF,TGTGCCAGCAGCCTTGGACTTTACAATGAGCAGTTCTTC
15,TRBJ2-7,-,TRBD2,TRBV7-2,CASSLGGGNSYEQYF,TGTGCCAGCAGCTTAGGGGGAGGGAACTCCTACGAGCAGTACTTC
17,TRBJ1-1,-,TRBD1,TRBV28,CASSLTGTGPRGTEAFF,TGTGCCAGCAGTTTGACGGGGACAGGCCCGAGGGGAACTGAAGCTTTCTTT
15,TRBJ2-2,-,-,TRBV18,CASSHDSSNTGELFF,TGTGCCAGCTCACACGACAGTTCGAACACCGGGGAGCTGTTTTTT
16,TRBJ2-2,-,TRBD1,TRBV5-1,CASSEGQGMATGELFF,TGCGCCAGCAGCGAGGGACAGGGGATGGCGACCGGGGAGCTGTTTTTT
14,TRBJ1-4,-,-,TRBV6-5,CASSRTAFSEKLFF,TGTGCCAGCAGCCGGACAGCTTTCTCTGAAAAACTGTTTTTT
16,TRBJ2-1,-,-,TRBV29-1,CSVEFVSPSSYNEQFF,TGCAGCGTTGAATTTGTCTCTCCGAGCTCCTACAATGAGCAGTTCTTC
16,TRBJ2-5,-,TRBD2,TRBV18,CASSPISGSLRETQYF,TGTGCCAGCTCACCTATCAGCGGGAGCTTACGGGAGACCCAGTACTTC
16,TRBJ2-2,-,TRBD2,TRBV15,CATSVIGLADTGELFF,TGTGCCACCAGCGTCATCGGACTAGCGGACACCGGGGAGCTGTTTTTT
12,TRBJ2-3,-,-,TRBV19,CASSWSGDTQYF,TGTGCCAGTAGTTGGTCAGGGGATACGCAGTATTTT
14,TRBJ1-5,-,-,TRBV28,CASSPTGGSQPQHF,TGTGCCAGCAGTCCCACTGGGGGCAGTCAGCCCCAGCATTTT
15,TRBJ2-4,-,-,TRBV6-5,CASSAAGGPKNIQYF,TGTGCCAGCAGTGCGGCCGGGGGGCCGAAAAACATTCAGTACTTC
19,TRBJ1-6,-,TRBD1,TRBV18,CASSPLPDRGISDNSPLHF,TGTGCCAGCTCACCGCTCCCGGACAGGGGGATCTCTGATAATTCACCCCTCCACTTT
15,TRBJ2-3,once,-,TRBV10-3,CATMDTGAYTDTQYF,TGTGCCACCATGGACACAGGCGCTTACACAGATACGCAGTATTTT
14,TRBJ1-3,-,-,TRBV5-1,CASSLTGPGNTIYF,TGCGCCAGCAGCTTGACAGGGCCGGGAAACACCATATATTTT
11,TRBJ2-7,-,-,TRBV11-2,CASSVLYEQYF,TGTGCCAGCAGCGTCCTCTACGAGCAGTACTTC
16,TRBJ2-1,once,TRBD2,TRBV19,CASKGWAGLAGGEQFF,TGTGCCAGTAAGGGGTGGGCGGGACTAGCGGGGGGTGAGCAGTTCTTC
16,TRBJ2-7,-,-,TRBV4-1,CASSQVSQGSSYEQYF,TGCGCCAGCAGCCAAGTCTCGCAGGGGAGCTCCTACGAGCAGTACTTC
14,TRBJ2-7,-,TRBD1,TRBV28,CARPDRGITYEQYF,TGTGCCAGACCGGACAGGGGGATCACCTACGAGCAGTACTTC
16,TRBJ2-3,-,TRBD2,TRBV11-3,CASSLGTSGATDTQYF,TGTGCCAGCAGCTTGGGGACTAGCGGGGCAACAGATACGCAGTATTTT
15,TRBJ2-6,-,-,TRBV6-6,CASRGAGVGANVLTF,TGTGCCAGCAGGGGGGCAGGGGTAGGGGCCAACGTCCTGACTTTC
11,TRBJ2-1,-,-,TRBV10-3,CATRQDNEQFF,TGTGCCACGCGACAGGACAATGAGCAGTTCTTC
17,TRBJ2-1,-,TRBD2,TRBV27,CASSFFSSGGSYNEQFF,TGTGCCAGCAGTTTCTTCTCTAGCGGGGGATCCTACAATGAGCAGTTCTTC
15,TRBJ2-7,-,TRBD2,TRBV7-6,CASSFWTSGDYEQYF,TGTGCCAGCAGCTTTTGGACTAGCGGGGACTACGAGCAGTACTTC
15,TRBJ2-5,-,-,TRBV14,CASSQEAPTKETQYF,TGTGCCAGCAGCCAAGAGGCCCCAACCAAAGAGACCCAGTACTTC
16,TRBJ2-1,-,-,TRBV6-5,CASSYSRENSYNEQFF,TGTGCCAGCAGTTATTCCCGGGAAAATTCCTACAATGAGCAGTTCTTC
14,TRBJ2-7,-,TRBD2,TRBV6-6,CASSQTSGSYEQYF,TGTGCCAGCAGTCAGACTAGCGGGAGTTACGAGCAGTACTTC
13,TRBJ2-5,-,-,TRBV18,CASSPTSMETQYF,TGTGCCAGCTCACCGACTAGTATGGAGACCCAGTACTTC
15,TRBJ1-3,-,-,TRBV28,CASSLPRGRRVTIYF,TGTGCCAGCAGTTTACCCCGGGGACGGAGGGTCACCATATATTTT
19,TRBJ2-6,-,TRBD2,TRBV27,CASSLYRPGLAAGANVLTF,TGTGCCAGCAGTTTATATCGCCCCGGACTAGCGGCTGGGGCCAACGTCCTGACTTTC
14,TRBJ1-2,-,-,TRBV2,CASSEIDSWRGYTF,TGTGCCAGCAGTGAAATCGACAGCTGGCGTGGCTACACCTTC
16,TRBJ2-1,-,-,TRBV5-1,CASSLDWTLSGGEQFF,TGCGCCAGCAGCTTGGATTGGACCTTAAGCGGAGGTGAGCAGTTCTTC
17,TRBJ2-4,-,-,TRBV19,CASTPETGPLAKNIQYF,TGTGCCAGTACCCCCGAGACTGGTCCACTAGCCAAAAACATTCAGTACTTC
15,TRBJ1-4,-,-,TRBV2,CASMPELAPNEKLFF,TGTGCCAGCATGCCCGAGCTCGCACCTAATGAAAAACTGTTTTTT
14,TRBJ2-5,-,TRBD1,TRBV5-1,CASSLDTGVKTQYF,TGCGCCAGCAGCTTGGATACAGGGGTAAAGACCCAGTACTTC
14,TRBJ1-2,-,TRBD1,TRBV9,CASSVEDRGGGYTF,TGTGCCAGCAGCGTAGAAGACAGGGGGGGTGGCTACACCTTC
15,TRBJ2-3,-,-,TRBV5-1,CASSLRQGSTDTQYF,TGCGCCAGCAGCTTGAGGCAGGGAAGTACAGATACGCAGTATTTT
11,TRBJ2-7,-,-,TRBV10-3,CAIRSGYEQYF,TGTGCCATCAGATCGGGATACGAGCAGTACTTC
14,TRBJ1-2,-,-,TRBV29-1,CSVEAGVGFYGYTF,TGCAGCGTTGAAGCGGGGGTGGGATTCTATGGCTACACCTTC
14,TRBJ2-1,-,TRBD1,TRBV10-3,CATGTGSSYNEQFF,TGTGCCACCGGGACAGGGAGCTCCTACAATGAGCAGTTCTTC
13,TRBJ1-1,-,TRBD1,TRBV6-6,CASSRQGITEAFF,TGTGCCAGCAGCCGACAGGGCATCACTGAAGCTTTCTTT
13,TRBJ2-7,-,-,TRBV5-1,CASSLYTGLEQYF,TGCGCCAGCAGCCTCTATACAGGGTTGGAGCAGTACTTC
15,TRBJ2-7,-,TRBD1,TRBV5-6,CATARVGGADYEQYF,TGTGCCACAGCTCGGGTAGGGGGCGCCGACTACGAGCAGTACTTC